This TCR beta chain was captured by sequencing in a study of blood T cell repertoires in COVID-19. For the study at large: COVID-19 samples from acute and convalescent phases originated in the United States, Italy and Spain.

Sequencing was performed with immunoSEQ multiplex PCR; in TCRdb, only in-frame clones are kept and a portion is missing. Of 70,000 to 95,000 clones listed, around 84% are singletons. Trimming removed 4 bases at V and 0 bases at J, with 14 bases between. The CDR3 is 17 residues long. Germline V gene data show CDR1 as SGHRS and CDR2 as YFSETQ. The sequencing sample was made of peripheral blood. This sequence joins TRBV5-1 and TRBJ1-6, with D possibly matching TRBD1 (5 bases). The source is a woman in her forties or fifties with acute or convalescent COVID-19. The CDR3 DNA is TGCGCCAGCAGCACGGACATGGCCGGCTCCTATAATTCACCCCTCCACTTT. Translated: CASSTDMAGSYNSPLHF.